The 8 T cell receptor beta chains in this list originate from one sample, sequenced in a study of CD8+ T cells in alopecia areata. Sequencing used cDNA as its template, made by extracting RNA and reverse transcribing it. TCRdb keeps only in-frame clones here, not all; method: immunoSEQ multiplex PCR. The sample consists of about 120,000 clones, around 50% of them appearing once. Sequencing was performed on NKG2D-low CD8+ T cells sorted from blood. These receptors were taken from a human donor with alopecia areata.

The V and J genes are TRBV4-1 and TRBJ1-5, with D uncertain. The CDR3 consists of 15 residues. Trimming cost V 5 bases and J 3 bases, with 14 bases left between them. The germline V gene encodes CDR1 MGHRA and CDR2 YSYEKL. CDR3 coding DNA: TGCGCCAGCAGCGAAGGTTCGGACGACAATCAGCCCCAGCATTTT. It specifies CASSEGSDDNQPQHF.

The chain couples TRBV7-8 to TRBJ2-3; D is possibly TRBD2 (6 bases). Germline values: CDR1 SGHVS, CDR2 FQNEAQ. The CDR3 loop spans 16 amino acids. Trimming stripped 0 bases from V and 1 base from J, with 11 bases between. CDR3 nucleotide sequence: TGTGCCAGCAGCTTAGCGCCGGGCGGGGGCACAGATACGCAGTATTTT. This encodes CASSLAPGGGTDTQYF.

This clone came up once. This chain connects TRBV30 to TRBJ2-1; D is perhaps TRBD2 (6 bases). The CDR3 contains 13 residues. CDR1 and CDR2 (germline): GTSNPN, SVGIG (reference sequence). The CDR3 nucleotides read TGTGCGTATCGACTAGTTGGGTACAATGAGCAGTTCTTC. Its translation is CAYRLVGYNEQFF.

The CDR3 spells CASSLVEQGYGYTF. As DNA, the CDR3 is TGTGCCAGCAGCTTAGTGGAGCAGGGCTATGGCTACACCTTC. The gene calls are TRBV7-9 and TRBJ1-2; D is perhaps TRBD1 (5 bases). V lost 1 base and J 4 bases, leaving 10 bases between the germline ends. The CDR3 has 14 residues. Germline V gene data show CDR1 as SEHNR and CDR2 as FQNEAQ (reference sequence).

In this sample, this clone turned up once. The chain recombines TRBV27 with TRBJ2-1; D unresolved. Germline lookup yields CDR1 MNHEY and CDR2 SMNVEV (reference sequence). Trimming removed 6 bases from V and 5 bases from J, with 17 bases in between. This CDR3 comprises 15 residues. CDR3 amino acids: CASSHGGEKDNEQFF. The CDR3 nucleotides read TGTGCCAGCAGCCACGGCGGAGAGAAGGACAATGAGCAGTTCTTC.

This chain uses TRBV29-1 with TRBJ2-7; the match to TRBD2 covers 9 bases. Germline-derived CDR1 and CDR2 are SQVTM and ANQGSEA. The V gene end was trimmed by 4 bases and the J gene end by 2 bases; junction bases not matched to a gene: 6. The CDR3 covers 14 residues. The CDR3 DNA is TGCAGCGTTGTGGAGGGACTAGCCACCTACGAGCAGTACTTC. Translating gives CSVVEGLATYEQYF.

This clone was counted a few times. The gene calls are TRBV25-1 and TRBJ2-7; 8 bases are shared with TRBD1. V shed 8 bases and J 3 bases; nucleotides not matched to a gene: 15. Germline CDR1 reads MGHDK; CDR2 reads SYGVNS. CDR3 length equals 16 residues. CDR3 nucleotides: TGTGCCAGCGAAAAAACAGGGGGAGGATTCAACTACGAGCAGTACTTC. Its translation is CASEKTGGGFNYEQYF.

The CDR3: CSTQGAPGEAFF. Written as DNA, the CDR3 is TGCAGCACCCAAGGAGCTCCAGGTGAAGCTTTCTTT. The V call is TRBV29-1, the J call TRBJ1-1; D is unclear. The CDR3 contains 12 residues. CDR1 and CDR2 (germline): SQVTM, ANQGSEA. The V gene lost 8 bases and the J gene lost 7 bases, with 17 bases spanning the gap.